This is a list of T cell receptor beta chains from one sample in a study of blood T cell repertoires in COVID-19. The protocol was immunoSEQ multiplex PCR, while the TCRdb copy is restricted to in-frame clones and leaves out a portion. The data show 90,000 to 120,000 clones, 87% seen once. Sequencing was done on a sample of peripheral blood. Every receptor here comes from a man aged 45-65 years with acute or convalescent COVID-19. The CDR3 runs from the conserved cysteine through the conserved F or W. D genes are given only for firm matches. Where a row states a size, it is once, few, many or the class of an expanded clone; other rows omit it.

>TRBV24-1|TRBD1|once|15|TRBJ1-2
CATSDWGTGESGYTF
TGTGCCACCAGTGATTGGGGGACAGGGGAGAGTGGCTACACCTTC
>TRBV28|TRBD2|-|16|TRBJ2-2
CASSLQLAVNTGELFF
TGTGCCAGCAGTCTCCAACTAGCGGTGAACACCGGGGAGCTGTTTTTT
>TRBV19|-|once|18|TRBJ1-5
CASSIKLSVIRDNQPQHF
TGTGCCAGTAGTATAAAGTTGTCTGTGATCCGAGACAATCAGCCCCAGCATTTT
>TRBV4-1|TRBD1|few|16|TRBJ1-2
CASSQVLGTGDYGYTF
TGCGCCAGCAGCCAAGTCTTAGGGACAGGGGATTATGGCTACACCTTC
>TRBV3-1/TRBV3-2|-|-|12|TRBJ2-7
CASSPGTYEQYF
TGTGCCAGCAGCCCGGGGACCTACGAGCAGTACTTC
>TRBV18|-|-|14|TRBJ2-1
CASSPTGPNNEQFF
TGTGCCAGCTCACCCACGGGTCCTAACAATGAGCAGTTCTTC
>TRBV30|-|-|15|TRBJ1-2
CAWSTGHPLRPGYTF
TGTGCCTGGAGTACTGGACACCCTTTACGGCCTGGCTACACCTTC
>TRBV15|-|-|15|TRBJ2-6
CATSRQVSGANVLTF
TGTGCCACCAGCAGACAGGTCTCTGGGGCCAACGTCCTGACTTTC
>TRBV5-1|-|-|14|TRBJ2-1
CASSFGGWRNEQFF
TGCGCCAGCAGCTTCGGGGGTTGGAGAAATGAGCAGTTCTTC
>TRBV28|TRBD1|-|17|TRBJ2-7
CASSLTPAGGTAYEQYF
TGTGCCAGCAGTCTCACTCCGGCAGGGGGTACAGCCTACGAGCAGTACTTC
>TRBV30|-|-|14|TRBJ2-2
CAWSSGLTTGELFF
TGTGCCTGGAGCTCCGGACTCACGACCGGGGAGCTGTTTTTT
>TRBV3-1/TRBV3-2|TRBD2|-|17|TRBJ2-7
CASSPRTSGVAFDEQYF
TGTGCCAGCAGCCCGCGGACTAGCGGAGTTGCGTTTGACGAGCAGTACTTC
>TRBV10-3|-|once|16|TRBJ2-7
CAISDPGLKVGYEQYF
TGTGCCATCAGTGACCCGGGTTTAAAGGTGGGCTACGAGCAGTACTTC
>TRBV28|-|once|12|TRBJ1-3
CASGLAGNTIYF
TGTGCCAGCGGCCTCGCTGGAAACACCATATATTTT
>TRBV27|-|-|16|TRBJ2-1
CASRIRQASSYNEQFF
TGTGCCAGCCGTATACGACAGGCGAGCTCCTACAATGAGCAGTTCTTC
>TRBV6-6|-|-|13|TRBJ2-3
CASRGDTPDTQYF
TGTGCCAGCAGAGGGGACACCCCAGATACGCAGTATTTT
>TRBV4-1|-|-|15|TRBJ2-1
CASSQGTTSYNEQFF
TGCGCCAGCAGCCAAGGCACTACCTCCTACAATGAGCAGTTCTTC
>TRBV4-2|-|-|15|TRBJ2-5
CASSQDGTMQETQYF
TGTGCCAGCAGCCAAGATGGGACAATGCAAGAGACCCAGTACTTC
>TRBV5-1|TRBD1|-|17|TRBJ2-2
CASATGTGTTNTGELFF
TGCGCCAGCGCTACCGGGACAGGGACTACGAACACCGGGGAGCTGTTTTTT
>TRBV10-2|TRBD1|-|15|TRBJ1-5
CASSPTGGGNQPQHF
TGCGCCAGCAGTCCTACAGGGGGCGGCAATCAGCCCCAGCATTTT
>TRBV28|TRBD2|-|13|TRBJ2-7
CASRPSGSYEQYF
TGTGCCTCCCGGCCTAGCGGGAGCTACGAGCAGTACTTC
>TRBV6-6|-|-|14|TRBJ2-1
CASSYSRGGNEQFF
TGTGCCAGCAGTTACTCGCGGGGTGGCAATGAGCAGTTCTTC
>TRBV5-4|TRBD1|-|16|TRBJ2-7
CASSLGVGTGLYEQYF
TGTGCCAGCAGCTTGGGGGTAGGGACAGGACTCTACGAGCAGTACTTC
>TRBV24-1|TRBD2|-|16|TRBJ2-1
CATSDLSLAGLNEQFF
TGTGCCACCAGTGATTTGTCACTAGCGGGCTTAAATGAGCAGTTCTTC
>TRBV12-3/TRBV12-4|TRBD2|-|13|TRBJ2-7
CASERGGSYEQYF
TGTGCCAGCGAGCGGGGGGGATCCTACGAGCAGTACTTC
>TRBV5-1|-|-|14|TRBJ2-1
CASSFSPANNEQFF
TGCGCCAGCAGCTTTAGCCCCGCGAACAATGAGCAGTTCTTC
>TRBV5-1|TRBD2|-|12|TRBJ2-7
CASSTSGPEQYF
TGCGCCAGCAGCACTAGCGGCCCCGAGCAGTACTTC